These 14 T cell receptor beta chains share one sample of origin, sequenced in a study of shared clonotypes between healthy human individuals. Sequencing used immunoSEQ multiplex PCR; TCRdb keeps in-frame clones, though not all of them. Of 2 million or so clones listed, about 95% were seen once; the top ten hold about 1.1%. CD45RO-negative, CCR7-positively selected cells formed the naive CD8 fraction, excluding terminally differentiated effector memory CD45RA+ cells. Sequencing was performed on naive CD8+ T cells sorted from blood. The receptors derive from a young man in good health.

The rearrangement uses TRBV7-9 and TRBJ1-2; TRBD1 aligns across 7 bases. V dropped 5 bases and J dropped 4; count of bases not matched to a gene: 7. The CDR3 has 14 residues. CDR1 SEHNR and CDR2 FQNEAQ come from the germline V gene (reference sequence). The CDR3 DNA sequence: TGTGCCAGCAGCCCCCAGGGGGTGTTCTATGGCTACACCTTC. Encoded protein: CASSPQGVFYGYTF.

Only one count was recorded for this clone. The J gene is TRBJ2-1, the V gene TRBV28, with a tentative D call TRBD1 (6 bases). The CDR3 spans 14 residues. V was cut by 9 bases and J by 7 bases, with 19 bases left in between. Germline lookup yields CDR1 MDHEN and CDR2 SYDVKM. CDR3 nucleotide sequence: TGTGCCAGTGCCAGTCCAGGGGAATGGAATGAGCAGTTCTTC. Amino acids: CASASPGEWNEQFF. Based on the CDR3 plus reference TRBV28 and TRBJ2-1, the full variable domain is DVKVTQSSRYLVKRTGEKVFLECVQDMDHENMFWYRQDPGLGLRLIYFSYDVKMKEKGDIPEGYSVSREKKERFSLILESASTNQTSMYLCASASPGEWNEQFFGPGTRLTVL.

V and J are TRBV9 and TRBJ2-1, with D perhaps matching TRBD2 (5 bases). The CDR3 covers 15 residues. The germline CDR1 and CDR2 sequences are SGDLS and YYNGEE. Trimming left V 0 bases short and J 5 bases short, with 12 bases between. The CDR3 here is CASSVGWGVHNEQFF. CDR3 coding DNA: TGTGCCAGCAGCGTAGGTTGGGGAGTCCACAATGAGCAGTTCTTC.

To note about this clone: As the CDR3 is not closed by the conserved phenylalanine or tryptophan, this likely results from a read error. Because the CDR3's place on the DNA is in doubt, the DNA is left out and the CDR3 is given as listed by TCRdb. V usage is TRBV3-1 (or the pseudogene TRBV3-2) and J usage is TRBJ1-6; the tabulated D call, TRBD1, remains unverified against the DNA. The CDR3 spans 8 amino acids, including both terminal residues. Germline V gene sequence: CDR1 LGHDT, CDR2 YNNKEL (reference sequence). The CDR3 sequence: CASRGTVA.

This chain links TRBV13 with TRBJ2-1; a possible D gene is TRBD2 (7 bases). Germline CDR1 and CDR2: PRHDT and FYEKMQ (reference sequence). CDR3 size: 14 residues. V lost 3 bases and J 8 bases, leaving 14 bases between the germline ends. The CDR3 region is CASSFRGAGDEQFF. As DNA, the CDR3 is TGTGCCAGCAGCTTCCGGGGGGCCGGGGATGAGCAGTTCTTC.

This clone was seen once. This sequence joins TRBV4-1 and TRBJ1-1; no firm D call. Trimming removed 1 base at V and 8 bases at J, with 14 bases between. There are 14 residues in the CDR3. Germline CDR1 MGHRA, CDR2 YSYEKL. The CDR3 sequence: CASSQGQGTGEAFF. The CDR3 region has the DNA TGCGCCAGCAGCCAAGGCCAAGGTACGGGGGAAGCTTTCTTT.

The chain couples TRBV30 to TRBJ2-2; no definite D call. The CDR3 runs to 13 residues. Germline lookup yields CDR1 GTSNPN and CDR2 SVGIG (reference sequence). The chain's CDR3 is CACSSGNTGELFF. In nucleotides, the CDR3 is TGTGCTTGCTCATCAGGGAACACCGGGGAGCTGTTTTTT.

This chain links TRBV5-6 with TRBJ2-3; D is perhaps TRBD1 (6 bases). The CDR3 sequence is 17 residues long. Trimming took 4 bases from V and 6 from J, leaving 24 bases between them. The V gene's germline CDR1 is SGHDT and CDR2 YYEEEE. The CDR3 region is CASSPLSPDSRADTQYF. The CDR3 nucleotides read TGTGCCAGCAGCCCTCTGAGCCCGGACAGCCGGGCGGATACGCAGTATTTT.

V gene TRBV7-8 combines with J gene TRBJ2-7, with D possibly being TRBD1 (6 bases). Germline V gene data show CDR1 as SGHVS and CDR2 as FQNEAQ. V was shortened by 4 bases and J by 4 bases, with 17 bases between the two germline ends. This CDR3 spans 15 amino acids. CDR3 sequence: CASSSNRVPLYEQYF. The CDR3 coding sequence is TGTGCCAGCAGCTCAAACAGGGTCCCTCTTTACGAGCAGTACTTC.

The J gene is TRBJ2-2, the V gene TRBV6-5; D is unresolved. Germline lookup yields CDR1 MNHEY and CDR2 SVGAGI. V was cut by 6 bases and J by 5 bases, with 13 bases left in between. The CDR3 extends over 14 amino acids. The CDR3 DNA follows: TGTGCCAGCAGCGTGGTTGAGGAAACCGGGGAGCTGTTTTTT. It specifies CASSVVEETGELFF.

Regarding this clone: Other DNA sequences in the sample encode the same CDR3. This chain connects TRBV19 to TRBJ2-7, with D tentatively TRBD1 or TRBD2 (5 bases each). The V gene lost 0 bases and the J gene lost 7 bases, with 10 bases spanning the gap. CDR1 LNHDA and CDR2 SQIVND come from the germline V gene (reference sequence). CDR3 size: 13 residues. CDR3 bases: TGTGCCAGTAGTATAGATGGTGAGGGGGAGCAGTACTTC. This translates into CASSIDGEGEQYF.

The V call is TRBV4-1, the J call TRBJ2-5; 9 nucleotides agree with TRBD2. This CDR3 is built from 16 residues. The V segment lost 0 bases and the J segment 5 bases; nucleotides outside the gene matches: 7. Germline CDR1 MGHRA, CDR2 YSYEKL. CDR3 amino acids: CASSQDLAGVGETQYF. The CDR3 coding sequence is TGCGCCAGCAGCCAAGATTTAGCGGGAGTGGGGGAGACCCAGTACTTC.

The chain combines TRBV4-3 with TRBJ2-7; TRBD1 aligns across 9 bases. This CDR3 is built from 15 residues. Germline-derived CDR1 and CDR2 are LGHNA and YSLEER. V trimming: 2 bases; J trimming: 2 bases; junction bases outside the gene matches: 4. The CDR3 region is CASSQTGTGTYEQYF. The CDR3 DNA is TGCGCCAGCAGCCAAACCGGGACAGGGACCTACGAGCAGTACTTC.

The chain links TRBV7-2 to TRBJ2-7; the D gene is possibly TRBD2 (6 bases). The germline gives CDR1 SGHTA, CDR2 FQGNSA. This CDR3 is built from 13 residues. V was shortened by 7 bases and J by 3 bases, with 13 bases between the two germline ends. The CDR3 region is CASNNGGLYEQYF. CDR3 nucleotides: TGTGCCAGCAACAACGGGGGACTCTACGAGCAGTACTTC. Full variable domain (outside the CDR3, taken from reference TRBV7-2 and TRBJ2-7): GAGVSQSPSNKVTEKGKDVELRCDPISGHTALYWYRQSLGQGLEFLIYFQGNSAPDKSGLPSDRFSAERTGGSVSTLTIQRTQQEDSAVYLCASNNGGLYEQYFGPGTRLTVT.